This entry describes one TCR beta chain. The antigen remains unidentified. Using immunoSEQ multiplex PCR, the repertoire was profiled, and TCRdb retains in-frame clones only, with some absent. The sample yields some 96,000 clones, around four fifths seen once. CDR3 length: 16 residues. Germline values: CDR1 SEHNR, CDR2 FQNEAQ (reference sequence). Between the trimmed V and J ends, which lost 6 bases and 7 bases, there was a span of 24 bases. This specimen belongs to a study of PD-1 blockade in classical Hodgkin lymphoma. Across the whole study: Patients received nivolumab 3 mg/kg intravenously every 2 weeks.

Each of the patients experienced relapse following autologous stem cell transplantation, and their brentuximab vedotin exposure differed. Overall study findings and caveats: Reports described newly diagnosed patients as having lower baseline TCR diversity than healthy donors. Diversity similar to that of newly diagnosed patients was seen at baseline in complete responders.

The clonotype comes from a human donor with classical Hodgkin lymphoma. The chain is built from TRBV7-9 and TRBJ1-1; D may be TRBD1 (6 bases). Source: peripheral blood mononuclear cells (PBMCs), taken at baseline. CDR3 residues: CASRSLPGESPIEAFF. The DNA for the CDR3 is TGTGCCAGCAGATCCCTCCCAGGGGAGAGCCCGATTGAAGCTTTCTTT. Filled out from reference TRBV7-9 and TRBJ1-1, the complete variable domain reads DTGVSQNPRHKITKRGQNVTFRCDPISEHNRLYWYRQTLGQGPEFLTYFQNEAQLEKSRLLSDRFSAERPKGSFSTLEIQRTEQGDSAMYLCASRSLPGESPIEAFFGQGTRLTVV.